This is a list of T cell receptor beta chains from one sample in a study of T-cell memory formation after mild COVID-19. A single record per CDR3 protein comes from TCRdb applying MiXCR to the 5' RACE reads. Among 110,000 or so distinct CDR3 sequences, 22% were seen once, and the ten largest hold roughly 40%. Sequenced: PBMCs or a T cell subset sorted from them (not recorded which). The receptors here all came from a man aged 18 to 29 who had mild COVID-19 (a few samples of this study predate the infection). Cell type and time point are not known. The CDR3 runs from the conserved cysteine through the conserved F or W. The D gene is left open where the match is weak. Rows give clone size only sometimes, using once, few, many, or a class for an expanded clone.

>NA|NA|TRBV5-1|TRBJ2-1
CASSLGRPEQFF
TGCGCCAGCAGCTTGGGCAGGCCTGAGCAGTTCTTC
>NA|few|TRBV7-6|TRBJ2-5
CASSPGRGAETQYF
TGTGCCAGCAGTCCAGGACGGGGGGCAGAGACCCAGTACTTC
>NA|NA|TRBV11-1|TRBJ2-7
CASTPTERRTYEQYF
TGTGCCAGCACCCCGACAGAGCGGCGAACCTACGAGCAGTACTTC
>NA|few|TRBV7-6|TRBJ1-2
CASSPIGEGGYTF
TGTGCCAGCAGTCCCATCGGTGAGGGGGGCTACACCTTC
>TRBD1|NA|TRBV20-1|TRBJ1-1
CSARDRKAFF
TGCAGTGCAAGGGACAGGAAAGCTTTCTTT
>NA|NA|TRBV28|TRBJ2-5
CASSFYSPQETQYF
TGTGCCAGCAGTTTCTATTCGCCCCAAGAGACCCAGTACTTC
>NA|few|TRBV27|TRBJ2-3
CASSASPRTQYF
TGTGCCAGCAGTGCCTCCCCTAGAACGCAGTATTTT
>TRBD2|NA|TRBV4-1|TRBJ2-1
CASSHFSGAYNEQFF
TGCGCCAGCAGCCATTTTAGCGGGGCCTACAATGAGCAGTTCTTC
>TRBD2|NA|TRBV27|TRBJ2-7
CASSPGLAYEQYF
TGTGCCAGCAGTCCCGGACTAGCCTACGAGCAGTACTTC
>NA|few|TRBV29-1|TRBJ1-2
CSVETIQAQDNYGYTF
TGCAGCGTTGAGACGATCCAGGCGCAAGACAACTATGGCTACACCTTC
>TRBD1|NA|TRBV29-1|TRBJ2-6
CSVTPGQGTGANVLTF
TGCAGCGTCACGCCGGGACAGGGGACTGGGGCCAACGTCCTGACTTTC
>TRBD1|many|TRBV29-1|TRBJ1-2
CSGGQGSIGYTF
TGCAGCGGGGGACAGGGCTCCATTGGCTACACCTTC
>TRBD2|NA|TRBV7-9|TRBJ2-3
CASSSTPGLTDTQYF
TGTGCCAGCAGCTCCACACCGGGACTAACAGATACGCAGTATTTT
>NA|few|TRBV7-6|TRBJ1-6
CASSLEPRSSALHF
TGTGCCAGCAGCTTAGAGCCCCGGTCTTCAGCCCTCCACTTT
>NA|NA|TRBV27|TRBJ2-7
CASSPWGRGGYEQYF
TGTGCCAGCAGCCCCTGGGGCAGGGGAGGGTACGAGCAGTACTTC
>NA|NA|TRBV12-3/TRBV12-4|TRBJ1-1
CASSSPGVRGITEAFF
TGTGCCAGCAGTTCCCCGGGCGTGAGGGGGATCACTGAAGCTTTCTTT
>NA|few|TRBV4-2|TRBJ2-7
CASSQEGGQQEQYF
TGTGCCAGCAGCCAAGAGGGGGGGCAGCAAGAGCAGTACTTC
>NA|NA|TRBV5-1|TRBJ2-3
CASSRDSSQQYF
TGCGCCAGCAGCCGGGACTCAAGTCAGCAGTATTTT
>NA|few|TRBV29-1|TRBJ1-5
CSVEGSYGGLAGGSNQPQHF
TGCAGCGTTGAAGGAAGTTATGGGGGACTCGCCGGGGGTAGCAATCAGCCCCAGCATTTT
>NA|NA|TRBV9|TRBJ1-6
CASSVTGTLRANSPLHF
TGTGCCAGCAGCGTCACGGGGACCCTCAGAGCAAATTCACCCCTCCACTTT
>NA|few|TRBV5-1|TRBJ2-3
CASSLLTVSTDTQYF
TGCGCCAGCAGCCTGTTGACAGTGAGCACAGATACGCAGTATTTT
>TRBD1|few|TRBV29-1|TRBJ1-1
CSVDGTVENTEAFF
TGCAGCGTTGACGGGACAGTAGAGAACACTGAAGCTTTCTTT
>TRBD1|few|TRBV5-1|TRBJ1-2
CASSGQGMASYGYTF
TGCGCCAGCAGCGGACAGGGGATGGCGAGCTATGGCTACACCTTC
>NA|NA|TRBV2|TRBJ2-3
CASTEADSTDTQYF
TGTGCCAGCACCGAAGCAGATAGCACAGATACGCAGTATTTT
>NA|few|TRBV11-2|TRBJ2-4
CASRGGENIQYF
TGTGCCAGCAGGGGGGGAGAAAACATTCAGTACTTC
>NA|NA|TRBV15|TRBJ1-1
CATSREGIQENTEAFF
TGTGCCACCAGCAGAGAGGGGATACAGGAAAACACTGAAGCTTTCTTT
>TRBD2|few|TRBV2|TRBJ2-2
CATAGGRYTGELFF
TGTGCCACGGCGGGGGGCCGTTACACCGGGGAGCTGTTTTTT
>TRBD1|many|TRBV7-2|TRBJ2-1
CASSFGTGGYNEQFF
TGTGCCAGCAGCTTCGGCACAGGGGGTTACAATGAGCAGTTCTTC
>NA|few|TRBV29-1|TRBJ2-5
CSGGVEGQETQYF
TGCAGCGGCGGGGTTGAGGGGCAGGAGACCCAGTACTTC
>NA|NA|TRBV11-2|TRBJ1-6
CASSLTGSLLTLHF
TGTGCCAGCAGCTTGACAGGATCCCTTCTCACCCTCCACTTT
>NA|few|TRBV27|TRBJ1-4
CASSANRVTEKLFF
TGTGCCAGCAGTGCGAACAGGGTGACCGAAAAACTGTTTTTT
>TRBD1|NA|TRBV28|TRBJ1-1
CASGTGKLNTEAFF
TGTGCCAGTGGGACAGGGAAACTGAACACTGAAGCTTTCTTT
>TRBD2|NA|TRBV29-1|TRBJ2-1
CSVRGLAGLHSYNEQFF
TGCAGCGTTCGGGGACTAGCGGGGCTTCACTCCTACAATGAGCAGTTCTTC
>NA|NA|TRBV6-5|TRBJ2-2
CASTPIRGDTGELFF
TGTGCCAGCACCCCGATCCGGGGTGACACCGGGGAGCTGTTTTTT
>NA|few|TRBV5-1|TRBJ2-7
CASSFREPVYEQYF
TGCGCCAGCAGCTTCAGGGAGCCCGTTTACGAGCAGTACTTC
>TRBD2|few|TRBV5-1|TRBJ2-1
CASSFGLAGGPGNEQFF
TGCGCCAGCAGCTTCGGACTAGCGGGGGGGCCGGGCAATGAGCAGTTCTTC
>NA|NA|TRBV12-3/TRBV12-4|TRBJ2-2
CASRQGTGELFF
TGTGCCAGCAGGCAGGGTACCGGGGAGCTGTTTTTT
>NA|few|TRBV7-9|TRBJ2-3
CASSHRTSTADTQYF
TGTGCCAGCAGCCATAGAACCAGCACAGCAGATACGCAGTATTTT
>TRBD1|few|TRBV7-6|TRBJ2-6
CASSLDQDRAISGGANVLTF
TGTGCCAGCAGCTTAGATCAGGACAGGGCGATTTCGGGTGGGGCCAACGTCCTGACTTTC
>NA|NA|TRBV2|TRBJ2-1
CASSGTTGKQFF
TGTGCCAGCAGCGGGACTACAGGGAAGCAGTTCTTC
>NA|NA|TRBV6-6|TRBJ2-3
CASNTDLGAGETDTQYF
TGTGCCAGCAACACCGACTTGGGGGCAGGGGAAACAGATACGCAGTATTTT
>NA|NA|TRBV9|TRBJ2-3
CASSPRLDTDTQYF
TGTGCCAGCAGCCCTCGACTCGACACAGATACGCAGTATTTT
>TRBD2|NA|TRBV9|TRBJ2-7
CASSPRLAGASNEQYF
TGTGCCAGCAGCCCACGACTAGCGGGAGCCTCCAACGAGCAGTACTTC
>NA|NA|TRBV4-2|TRBJ2-3
CASSPEGYSSTDTQYF
TGTGCCAGCAGCCCAGAGGGCTACTCTAGCACAGATACGCAGTATTTT
>NA|once|TRBV12-3/TRBV12-4|TRBJ2-3
CASRSAGHGTDTQYF
TGTGCCAGCAGGTCGGCAGGCCATGGCACAGATACGCAGTATTTT
>NA|NA|TRBV6-5|TRBJ1-5
CASRWGDREHF
TGTGCCAGCAGATGGGGTGATAGGGAGCATTTT
>TRBD1|NA|TRBV7-9|TRBJ1-5
CASSLDRDRNQPQHF
TGTGCCAGCAGCTTAGATCGGGACAGAAATCAGCCCCAGCATTTT
>NA|few|TRBV7-9|TRBJ1-1
CASSSGSTEAFF
TGTGCCTCCTCGTCGGGGAGCACTGAAGCTTTCTTT
>NA|NA|TRBV16|TRBJ1-4
CASSHHEMEKLFF
TGTGCCAGCAGCCACCATGAAATGGAAAAACTGTTTTTT
>TRBD2|NA|TRBV29-1|TRBJ2-1
CSVYIAGLYNEQFF
TGCAGCGTATATATAGCGGGGCTTTACAATGAGCAGTTCTTC
>NA|few|TRBV27|TRBJ2-1
CASRMGPSYNEQFF
TGTGCCAGCAGAATGGGGCCATCCTACAATGAGCAGTTCTTC
>NA|NA|TRBV9|TRBJ2-1
CASSVGGLGWYEQFF
TGTGCCAGCAGCGTAGGCGGGCTAGGATGGTATGAGCAGTTCTTC
>TRBD1|NA|TRBV7-9|TRBJ2-3
CASSFAGTGSADTQYF
TGTGCCAGCAGCTTCGCCGGGACAGGGTCAGCAGATACGCAGTATTTT
>NA|few|TRBV7-8|TRBJ1-1
CASSASGGWGTEAFF
TGTGCCAGCAGCGCTAGCGGGGGCTGGGGCACTGAAGCTTTCTTT
>TRBD1|many|TRBV12-3/TRBV12-4|TRBJ2-1
CASSAPWTGPYNEQFF
TGTGCCAGCAGTGCCCCTTGGACAGGTCCCTACAATGAGCAGTTCTTC
>TRBD1|many|TRBV7-9|TRBJ2-6
CASRRTGQGAGANVLTF
TGTGCCAGCAGAAGGACAGGGCAGGGGGCTGGGGCCAACGTCCTGACTTTC